These T cell receptor beta chains were read from a single sample in a study of blood T cells in healthy people across ages. TCRdb re-analysed the 5' RACE reads in MiXCR, keeping a single row per CDR3 protein. The data contain about 1.5 million distinct CDR3 sequences, 35% to 45% of them singletons. The sequenced sample was blood. The receptors were sampled from a woman aged 18-30 years in good health. Each CDR3 is given with its conserved first and last residue. D genes are given only for firm matches. For some rows the clone size is stated as once, few or many, or as a class when expanded; others skip it.

d_call: TRBD2
clone_size: few
j_call: TRBJ2-7
v_call: TRBV10-3
cdr3_nt: TGTGCCATAGGACTAGCGGAGGCCCAGTACTTC
cdr3_aa: CAIGLAEAQYF

d_call: .
clone_size: .
j_call: TRBJ2-3
v_call: TRBV20-1
cdr3_nt: TGCAGTGGCAGAACCAGCACAGATACGCAGTATTTT
cdr3_aa: CSGRTSTDTQYF

d_call: .
clone_size: few
j_call: TRBJ1-2
v_call: TRBV4-3
cdr3_nt: TGCGCCAGCAGCCAAGATATGGGACTAATCTATGGCTACACCTTC
cdr3_aa: CASSQDMGLIYGYTF

d_call: .
clone_size: .
j_call: TRBJ2-3
v_call: TRBV7-3
cdr3_nt: TGTGCCAGCAGCTTGGGTATACTTAGCACAGATACGCAGTATTTT
cdr3_aa: CASSLGILSTDTQYF

d_call: TRBD1
clone_size: .
j_call: TRBJ1-4
v_call: TRBV7-2
cdr3_nt: TGTGCCAGCAGCTTCGCAGGGACAGGGTTTCGAGAAAAACTGTTTTTT
cdr3_aa: CASSFAGTGFREKLFF

d_call: .
clone_size: few
j_call: TRBJ2-2
v_call: TRBV11-2
cdr3_nt: TGTGCCAGCAGCTCGGCCGGGACACTGAACACCGGGGAGCTGTTTTTT
cdr3_aa: CASSSAGTLNTGELFF

d_call: .
clone_size: .
j_call: TRBJ2-5
v_call: TRBV6-6
cdr3_nt: TGTGCCAGCAGTTACGGTCGATCACAAGAGACCCAGTACTTC
cdr3_aa: CASSYGRSQETQYF

d_call: .
clone_size: .
j_call: TRBJ1-1
v_call: TRBV6-5
cdr3_nt: TGTGCCAGCAGTTACGGGATCAACACTGGAGCTTTCTTT
cdr3_aa: CASSYGINTGAFF

d_call: .
clone_size: .
j_call: TRBJ2-7
v_call: TRBV20-1
cdr3_nt: TGCAGTGCTAGAGTTTCGGGCCGCCCCTACGAGCAGTACTTC
cdr3_aa: CSARVSGRPYEQYF

d_call: .
clone_size: .
j_call: TRBJ1-4
v_call: TRBV7-9
cdr3_nt: TGTGCCAGCAAAACCGGTGAACGTTCAACTAATGAAAAACTGTTTTTT
cdr3_aa: CASKTGERSTNEKLFF

d_call: .
clone_size: few
j_call: TRBJ2-7
v_call: TRBV10-3
cdr3_nt: TGTGCCATCAGTGATATGGGGACCTCCTACGAGCAGTACTTC
cdr3_aa: CAISDMGTSYEQYF

d_call: .
clone_size: few
j_call: TRBJ1-3
v_call: TRBV4-2
cdr3_nt: TGTGCCAGCAGCCACACCTGGAGCTCTGGAAACACCATATATTTT
cdr3_aa: CASSHTWSSGNTIYF

d_call: .
clone_size: few
j_call: TRBJ2-3
v_call: TRBV7-9
cdr3_nt: TGTGCCAGCAGCCAAGGACAGCGCACAGATACGCAGTATTTT
cdr3_aa: CASSQGQRTDTQYF

d_call: .
clone_size: few
j_call: TRBJ2-1
v_call: TRBV12-3/TRBV12-4
cdr3_nt: TGTGCCAGCAGTTTAGGGCCCGGGTATGAGCAGTTCTTC
cdr3_aa: CASSLGPGYEQFF

d_call: TRBD2
clone_size: .
j_call: TRBJ2-1
v_call: TRBV20-1
cdr3_nt: TGCAGTGCCCCGGGCGGGGGGGCCTACAATGAGCAGTTCTTC
cdr3_aa: CSAPGGGAYNEQFF

d_call: .
clone_size: .
j_call: TRBJ1-4
v_call: TRBV2
cdr3_nt: TGTGCCAGCAGTGACACAGGGTTTTCGGGTGAAAAACTGTTTTTT
cdr3_aa: CASSDTGFSGEKLFF

d_call: .
clone_size: few
j_call: TRBJ2-1
v_call: TRBV12-3/TRBV12-4
cdr3_nt: TGTGCCAGCTCCAAGCAGAGGGAGTACAATGAGCAGTTCTTC
cdr3_aa: CASSKQREYNEQFF

d_call: .
clone_size: .
j_call: TRBJ2-1
v_call: TRBV5-6
cdr3_nt: TGTGCCAGCAGCCGAACTAGAAGTTCGAACAATGAGCAGTTCTTC
cdr3_aa: CASSRTRSSNNEQFF

d_call: .
clone_size: .
j_call: TRBJ2-3
v_call: TRBV24-1
cdr3_nt: TGTGCCACCAGTGACAGCCGTAGCACAGATACGCAGTATTTT
cdr3_aa: CATSDSRSTDTQYF

d_call: .
clone_size: many
j_call: TRBJ1-6
v_call: TRBV4-1
cdr3_nt: TGCGCCAGCAGCCAACCCGGAGGGGCCGCTGTAAATTCACCCCTCCACTTT
cdr3_aa: CASSQPGGAAVNSPLHF

d_call: .
clone_size: .
j_call: TRBJ1-1
v_call: TRBV7-9
cdr3_nt: TGTGCCAGCAGTCCATATGACGGCACTGAAGCTTTCTTT
cdr3_aa: CASSPYDGTEAFF

d_call: .
clone_size: few
j_call: TRBJ2-1
v_call: TRBV25-1
cdr3_nt: TGTGCCAGCAGTGAATTTGGGCAGGGTTGGAATGAGCAGTTCTTC
cdr3_aa: CASSEFGQGWNEQFF

d_call: .
clone_size: many
j_call: TRBJ1-1
v_call: TRBV27
cdr3_nt: TGTGCCAGCAGCTTAGTCTTGAACACTGAAGCTTTCTTT
cdr3_aa: CASSLVLNTEAFF

d_call: .
clone_size: .
j_call: TRBJ2-1
v_call: TRBV30
cdr3_nt: TGTGCCCGGGGACCCTGGGGCAGGGGGAGGGCCTTGAACAATGAGCAGTTCTTC
cdr3_aa: CARGPWGRGRALNNEQFF

d_call: .
clone_size: many
j_call: TRBJ2-1
v_call: TRBV6-2/TRBV6-3
cdr3_nt: TGTGCCAGCAGCCCCGACCTCCTACTTACCTACAATGAGCAGTTCTTC
cdr3_aa: CASSPDLLLTYNEQFF

d_call: .
clone_size: few
j_call: TRBJ2-4
v_call: TRBV12-3/TRBV12-4
cdr3_nt: TGTGCCAGCAGTTTATCGTCACAGGGAAAAAACATTCAGTACTTC
cdr3_aa: CASSLSSQGKNIQYF

d_call: .
clone_size: .
j_call: TRBJ1-2
v_call: TRBV4-1
cdr3_nt: TGCGCCAGCAGCCAAGGTGGTCCCTACCTCTATGGCTACACCTTC
cdr3_aa: CASSQGGPYLYGYTF

d_call: TRBD1
clone_size: few
j_call: TRBJ2-7
v_call: TRBV29-1
cdr3_nt: TGCAGCGTTGAGAACAGGGGGATGGGCGAGCAGTACTTC
cdr3_aa: CSVENRGMGEQYF

d_call: TRBD1
clone_size: once
j_call: TRBJ1-2
v_call: TRBV19
cdr3_nt: TGTGCCAGTAGATGGTCGGACAGGGCCAAGTCATTCGATGGCTACACCTTC
cdr3_aa: CASRWSDRAKSFDGYTF

d_call: .
clone_size: few
j_call: TRBJ2-2
v_call: TRBV24-1
cdr3_nt: TGTGCCACCAGTGATCCACGGACAGGAGGGGACACCGGGGAGCTGTTTTTT
cdr3_aa: CATSDPRTGGDTGELFF

d_call: .
clone_size: .
j_call: TRBJ1-1
v_call: TRBV29-1
cdr3_nt: TGCAGCGTTGAAGATCGTCGAGGATTTAACACTGAAGCTTTCTTT
cdr3_aa: CSVEDRRGFNTEAFF

d_call: TRBD2
clone_size: .
j_call: TRBJ2-1
v_call: TRBV7-6
cdr3_nt: TGTGCCAGCAGCTTAGCGGGAGGGCCTTTGAATGAGCAGTTCTTC
cdr3_aa: CASSLAGGPLNEQFF

d_call: .
clone_size: many
j_call: TRBJ2-3
v_call: TRBV11-2
cdr3_nt: TGTGCCAGCAGCTTAGATTTGGCTCTGGATACGCAGTATTTT
cdr3_aa: CASSLDLALDTQYF

d_call: .
clone_size: few
j_call: TRBJ1-4
v_call: TRBV4-3
cdr3_nt: TGCGCCAGCAGCCAAGGTCTCGTTTTAGGGGACGAAAAACTGTTTTTT
cdr3_aa: CASSQGLVLGDEKLFF

d_call: TRBD2
clone_size: once
j_call: TRBJ2-1
v_call: TRBV20-1
cdr3_nt: TGCAGTGCTAGAGAAGCGGGGCAATACAATGAGCAGTTCTTC
cdr3_aa: CSAREAGQYNEQFF

d_call: .
clone_size: once
j_call: TRBJ2-1
v_call: TRBV4-1
cdr3_nt: TGCGCCAGCAGCCAAGATGGGCACAATGAGCAGTTCTTC
cdr3_aa: CASSQDGHNEQFF

d_call: .
clone_size: few
j_call: TRBJ2-4
v_call: TRBV9
cdr3_nt: TGTGCCAGCAGCGTAGGGGGTCAGGCCCAAAACATTCAGTACTTC
cdr3_aa: CASSVGGQAQNIQYF

d_call: .
clone_size: .
j_call: TRBJ1-2
v_call: TRBV10-3
cdr3_nt: TGTGCCATCAGTGAGTCGAGGTCGGGGCCTGGATATGGCTACACCTTC
cdr3_aa: CAISESRSGPGYGYTF

d_call: .
clone_size: few
j_call: TRBJ2-5
v_call: TRBV20-1
cdr3_nt: TGCAGTGCTAGTCTGATAGAAGAGACCCAGTACTTC
cdr3_aa: CSASLIEETQYF

d_call: TRBD2
clone_size: .
j_call: TRBJ2-3
v_call: TRBV5-1
cdr3_nt: TGCGCCAGCAGCCTCCCGGCGGGAGCGGCAGATACGCAGTATTTT
cdr3_aa: CASSLPAGAADTQYF

d_call: .
clone_size: few
j_call: TRBJ2-7
v_call: TRBV27
cdr3_nt: TGTGCCAGCAGTCCAAGCCCGGGGCAGCCCTACGAGCAGTACTTC
cdr3_aa: CASSPSPGQPYEQYF

d_call: TRBD1
clone_size: .
j_call: TRBJ1-5
v_call: TRBV6-2/TRBV6-3
cdr3_nt: TGTGCCAGCAGGTTACAGGGGGTCAATCAGCCCCAGCATTTT
cdr3_aa: CASRLQGVNQPQHF

d_call: TRBD2
clone_size: many
j_call: TRBJ2-3
v_call: TRBV20-1
cdr3_nt: TGCAGTGCTTCACTAGCGGGGGGTATCACAGATACGCAGTATTTT
cdr3_aa: CSASLAGGITDTQYF

d_call: TRBD1
clone_size: .
j_call: TRBJ1-1
v_call: TRBV20-1
cdr3_nt: TGCAGTGCTATTGAGACAGGGCCCAGGGAAGCTTTCTTT
cdr3_aa: CSAIETGPREAFF

d_call: .
clone_size: .
j_call: TRBJ1-2
v_call: TRBV18
cdr3_nt: TGTGCCAGCTCACCCGGGAGCGCCCTTGGGGGCTACACCTTC
cdr3_aa: CASSPGSALGGYTF

d_call: .
clone_size: .
j_call: TRBJ1-1
v_call: TRBV3-1
cdr3_nt: TGTGCCAGCAGCCAAGACTCACGGGTTAGTTTCTTT
cdr3_aa: CASSQDSRVSFF

d_call: TRBD1
clone_size: .
j_call: TRBJ2-5
v_call: TRBV27
cdr3_nt: TGTGCCAGCAGTTCTGTGGACAGGGGGCGGAAGGAGACCCAGTACTTC
cdr3_aa: CASSSVDRGRKETQYF

d_call: TRBD1
clone_size: many
j_call: TRBJ1-6
v_call: TRBV27
cdr3_nt: TGTGCCAGCAGTTTAGTGGTCCAGGGGGCGCGGGGTTCACCCCTCCACTTT
cdr3_aa: CASSLVVQGARGSPLHF

d_call: TRBD1
clone_size: few
j_call: TRBJ2-1
v_call: TRBV29-1
cdr3_nt: TGCAGCGAACGACAGGGGGACAATGAGCAGTTCTTC
cdr3_aa: CSERQGDNEQFF

d_call: .
clone_size: once
j_call: TRBJ2-5
v_call: TRBV9
cdr3_nt: TGTGCCAGCAGCGTAGCTGGGTTGAACTTAGAGACCCAGTACTTC
cdr3_aa: CASSVAGLNLETQYF